The 2 T cell receptor beta chains given below trace back to one sample, sequenced in a study of early T cells in non-severe SARS-CoV-2 infection. TCRdb reprocessed the 5' RACE reads with MiXCR, giving one entry per CDR3 protein. The sample shows approximately 27,000 distinct CDR3 sequences, approximately 5% of them seen only once. The source material was whole blood. Source of these receptors: an adult who was a healthcare worker with PCR-confirmed SARS-CoV-2 infection or an uninfected control (not recorded which).

This clonotype was detected many times. The rearrangement joins TRBV5-1 to TRBJ2-1, with D hard to call. Germline V lookup: CDR1 SGHRS, CDR2 YFSETQ. Trimming removed 4 bases from V and 0 bases from J, with 5 bases in between. The length of the CDR3 is 13 residues. CDR3: CASSPTSYNEQFF. The CDR3 DNA reads as TGCGCCAGCAGCCCTACCTCCTACAATGAGCAGTTCTTC. Complete variable domain (other parts from reference TRBV5-1 and TRBJ2-1): KAGVTQTPRYLIKTRGQQVTLSCSPISGHRSVSWYQQTPGQGLQFLFEYFSETQRNKGNFPGRFSGRQFSNSRSEMNVSTLELGDSALYLCASSPTSYNEQFFGPGTRLTVL.

This clonotype was seen many times. The V call is TRBV19, the J call TRBJ2-1, with 9 bases that match TRBD2. The V gene's germline CDR1 is LNHDA and CDR2 SQIVND (reference sequence). Germline trimming cut 5 bases from V and 5 bases from J; bases unmatched to any gene: 10. CDR3 length: 16 amino acids. CDR3 protein: CASSVHSGSSNNEQFF. Here the CDR3 DNA reads TGTGCCAGTAGTGTCCATAGCGGGAGTTCGAACAATGAGCAGTTCTTC.